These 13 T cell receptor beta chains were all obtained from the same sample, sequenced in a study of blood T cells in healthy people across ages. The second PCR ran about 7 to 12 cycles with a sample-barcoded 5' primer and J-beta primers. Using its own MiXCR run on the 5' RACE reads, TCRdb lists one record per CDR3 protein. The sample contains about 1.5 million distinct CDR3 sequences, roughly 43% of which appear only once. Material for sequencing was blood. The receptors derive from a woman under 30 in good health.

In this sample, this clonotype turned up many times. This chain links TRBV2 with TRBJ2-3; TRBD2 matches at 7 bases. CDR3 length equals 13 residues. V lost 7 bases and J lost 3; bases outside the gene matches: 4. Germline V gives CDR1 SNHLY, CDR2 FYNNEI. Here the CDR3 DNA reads TGTGCCAGCACCTCGCGGGAGACAGATACGCAGTATTTT. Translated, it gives CASTSRETDTQYF.

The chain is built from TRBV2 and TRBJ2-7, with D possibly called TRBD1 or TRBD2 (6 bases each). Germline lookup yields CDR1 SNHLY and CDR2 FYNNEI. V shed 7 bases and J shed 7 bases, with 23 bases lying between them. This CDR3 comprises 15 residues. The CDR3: CASTNGGTINNEQYF. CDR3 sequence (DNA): TGTGCCAGCACCAATGGGGGGACAATAAACAATGAGCAGTACTTC.

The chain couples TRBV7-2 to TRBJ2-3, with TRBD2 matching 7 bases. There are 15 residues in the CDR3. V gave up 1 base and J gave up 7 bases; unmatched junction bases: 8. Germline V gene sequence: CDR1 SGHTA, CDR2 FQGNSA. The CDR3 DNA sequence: TGTGCCAGCAGCTTAGAGGGAGGGCCTTGGAATACGCAGTATTTT. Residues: CASSLEGGPWNTQYF.

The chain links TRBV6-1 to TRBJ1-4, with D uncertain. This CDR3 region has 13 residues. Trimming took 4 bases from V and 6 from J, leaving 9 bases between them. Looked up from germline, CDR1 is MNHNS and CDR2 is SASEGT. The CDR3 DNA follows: TGTGCCAGCAGTGTCCAGGTCGATGAAAAACTGTTTTTT. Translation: CASSVQVDEKLFF.

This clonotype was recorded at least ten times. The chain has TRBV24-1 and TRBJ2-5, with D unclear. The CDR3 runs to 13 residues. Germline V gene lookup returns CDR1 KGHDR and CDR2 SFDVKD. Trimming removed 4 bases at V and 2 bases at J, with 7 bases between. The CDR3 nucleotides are TGTGCCACCAGTGACCCGGGTCAAGAGACCCAGTACTTC. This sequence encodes CATSDPGQETQYF.

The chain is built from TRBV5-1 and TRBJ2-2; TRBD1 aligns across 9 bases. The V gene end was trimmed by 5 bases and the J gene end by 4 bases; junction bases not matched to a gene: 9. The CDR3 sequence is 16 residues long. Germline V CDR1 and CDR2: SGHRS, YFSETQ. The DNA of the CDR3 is TGCGCCAGCAGTTCTCGGACAGGGGCCGGCACCGGGGAGCTGTTTTTT. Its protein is CASSSRTGAGTGELFF.

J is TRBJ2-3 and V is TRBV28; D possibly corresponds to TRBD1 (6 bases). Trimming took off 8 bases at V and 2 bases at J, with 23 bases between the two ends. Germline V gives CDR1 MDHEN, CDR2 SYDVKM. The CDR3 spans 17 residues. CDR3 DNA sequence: TGTGCCAGCCTTCCCCCCGGATTGGGACACCTCACAGATACGCAGTATTTT. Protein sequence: CASLPPGLGHLTDTQYF. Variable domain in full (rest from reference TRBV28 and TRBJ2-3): DVKVTQSSRYLVKRTGEKVFLECVQDMDHENMFWYRQDPGLGLRLIYFSYDVKMKEKGDIPEGYSVSREKKERFSLILESASTNQTSMYLCASLPPGLGHLTDTQYFGPGTRLTVL.

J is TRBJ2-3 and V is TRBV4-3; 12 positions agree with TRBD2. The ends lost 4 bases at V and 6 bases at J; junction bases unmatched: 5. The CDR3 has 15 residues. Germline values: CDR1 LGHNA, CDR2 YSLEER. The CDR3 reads CASSRGLAGMDTQYF. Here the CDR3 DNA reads TGCGCCAGCAGCCGCGGACTAGCGGGAATGGATACGCAGTATTTT.

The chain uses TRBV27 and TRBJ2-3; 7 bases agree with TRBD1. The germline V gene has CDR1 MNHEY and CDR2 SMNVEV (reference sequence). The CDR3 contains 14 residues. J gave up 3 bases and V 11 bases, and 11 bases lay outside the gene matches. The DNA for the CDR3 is TGTGCCGGACTCCACAGGGGCGGGACAGATACGCAGTATTTT. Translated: CAGLHRGGTDTQYF.

The chain's CDR3 is CASSLGGESSYNEQFF. DNA of the CDR3: TGTGCCAGCAGCTTGGGAGGGGAGAGCTCCTACAATGAGCAGTTCTTC. This chain uses TRBV11-2 with TRBJ2-1; 7 bases match TRBD2. The germline V gene encodes CDR1 SGHAT and CDR2 FQNNGV. The CDR3 contains 16 residues. V lost 3 bases, J lost 0 bases, and 5 bases stayed unmatched.

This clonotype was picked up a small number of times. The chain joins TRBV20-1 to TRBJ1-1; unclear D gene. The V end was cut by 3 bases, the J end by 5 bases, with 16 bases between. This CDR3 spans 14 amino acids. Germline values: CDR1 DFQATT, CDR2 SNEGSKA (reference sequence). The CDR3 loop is CSASGVPGRTEAFF. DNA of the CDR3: TGCAGTGCTAGTGGGGTTCCGGGGAGGACTGAAGCTTTCTTT.

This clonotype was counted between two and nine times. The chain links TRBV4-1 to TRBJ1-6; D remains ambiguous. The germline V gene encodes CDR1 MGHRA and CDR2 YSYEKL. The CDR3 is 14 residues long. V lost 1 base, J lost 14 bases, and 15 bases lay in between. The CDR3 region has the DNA TGCGCCAGCAGCCAAGTCGGAGATCCTAAGTCCCTCCACTTT. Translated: CASSQVGDPKSLHF.

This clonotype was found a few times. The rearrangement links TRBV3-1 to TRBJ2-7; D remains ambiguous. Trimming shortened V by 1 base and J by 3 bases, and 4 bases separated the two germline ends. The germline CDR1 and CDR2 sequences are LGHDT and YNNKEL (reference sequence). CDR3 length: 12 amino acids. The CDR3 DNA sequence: TGTGCCAGCAGCCAAGCTAACTACGAGCAGTACTTC. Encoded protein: CASSQANYEQYF.